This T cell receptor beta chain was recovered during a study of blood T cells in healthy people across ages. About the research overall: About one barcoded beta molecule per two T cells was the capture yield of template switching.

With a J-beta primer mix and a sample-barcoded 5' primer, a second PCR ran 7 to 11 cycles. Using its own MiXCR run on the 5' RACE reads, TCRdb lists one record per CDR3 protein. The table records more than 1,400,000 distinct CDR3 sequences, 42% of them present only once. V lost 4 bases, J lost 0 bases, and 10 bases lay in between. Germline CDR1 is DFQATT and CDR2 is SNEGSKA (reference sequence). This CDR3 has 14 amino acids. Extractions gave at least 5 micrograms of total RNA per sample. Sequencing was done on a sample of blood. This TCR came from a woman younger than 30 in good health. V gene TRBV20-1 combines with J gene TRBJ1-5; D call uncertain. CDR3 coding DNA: TGCAGTGCTAAAGACGCAAATAGCAATCAGCCCCAGCATTTT. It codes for CSAKDANSNQPQHF.